These T cell receptor beta chains were read from a single sample in a study of cytomegalovirus exposure and HLA in healthy donors. This table comes from immunoSEQ multiplex PCR, and its TCRdb copy is limited to in-frame clones, with some not included. The specimen's table records 40,000 to 50,000 clones. The specimen sequenced was PBMCs. The receptors originated from a middle-aged woman in good health and CMV-seronegative. CDR3s include the opening cysteine and the closing phenylalanine or tryptophan. A D gene is named only where the DNA matches it firmly.

v_gene,d_gene,j_gene,CDR3aa,CDR3nt
TRBV28,TRBD1,TRBJ1-4,CASSFSQGGEKLFF,TGTGCCAGCAGTTTTTCCCAGGGGGGAGAAAAACTGTTTTTT
TRBV14,NA,TRBJ2-5,CASSQRPGGIEETQYF,TGTGCCAGCAGCCAAAGGCCCGGCGGGATTGAGGAGACCCAGTACTTC
TRBV2,NA,TRBJ1-2,CASRMTGQGYTF,TGTGCCAGCAGGATGACAGGACAGGGCTACACCTTC
TRBV4-3,TRBD2,TRBJ2-3,CASSQGTSGRDTQYF,TGCGCCAGCAGCCAAGGAACTAGCGGGAGGGATACGCAGTATTTT
TRBV4-3,NA,TRBJ2-1,CASSQDWAGNNEQFF,TGCGCCAGCAGCCAAGATTGGGCAGGTAACAATGAGCAGTTCTTC
TRBV27,NA,TRBJ1-5,CASSRGPGNSNQPQHF,TGTGCCAGCAGTAGGGGCCCAGGGAATAGCAATCAGCCCCAGCATTTT
TRBV21-1,NA,TRBJ1-2,CASSKGDRGEYGYTF,TGTGCCAGCAGCAAGGGAGACAGGGGGGAGTATGGCTACACCTTC
TRBV2,NA,TRBJ2-2,CASSGHTGELFF,TGTGCCAGCAGTGGGCACACCGGGGAGCTGTTTTTT
TRBV4-1,NA,TRBJ1-2,CASSQEYRVSSMGGYTF,TGCGCCAGCAGCCAAGAGTACAGGGTGTCATCTATGGGCGGCTACACCTTC
TRBV19,TRBD1,TRBJ1-2,CASSIGQGRGYTF,TGTGCCAGTAGTATCGGACAGGGGAGAGGCTACACCTTC
TRBV29-1,TRBD1,TRBJ2-2,CSAKTGGGNTGELFF,TGCAGCGCGAAGACAGGGGGCGGGAACACCGGGGAGCTGTTTTTT
TRBV4-2,TRBD2,TRBJ2-1,CASSQDPGLAYNEQFF,TGTGCCAGCAGCCAAGATCCCGGACTAGCTTACAATGAGCAGTTCTTC
TRBV4-2,NA,TRBJ1-5,CASSLDSHNQPQHF,TGTGCCAGCAGCCTTGACAGCCACAATCAGCCCCAGCATTTT
TRBV9,TRBD2,TRBJ2-1,CASSVVLAGAYNEQFF,TGTGCCAGCAGCGTAGTTTTAGCGGGAGCCTACAATGAGCAGTTCTTC
TRBV6-6,TRBD2,TRBJ2-4,CASSYSREGAKNIQYF,TGTGCCAGCAGTTACTCCCGGGAGGGGGCCAAAAACATTCAGTACTTC
TRBV7-2,TRBD1,TRBJ2-7,CASSKDRASHEQYF,TGTGCCAGCAGCAAGGACAGGGCTTCCCACGAGCAGTACTTC
TRBV28,NA,TRBJ2-7,CASSLGRAFSYEQYF,TGTGCCAGCAGTTTGGGCAGGGCCTTCTCCTACGAGCAGTACTTC
TRBV2,NA,TRBJ1-1,CAVRGLYEAFF,TGTGCCGTCAGAGGACTGTACGAAGCTTTCTTT
TRBV7-2,NA,TRBJ1-1,CATHSRMNTEAFF,TGTGCCACCCATAGCCGGATGAACACTGAAGCTTTCTTT
TRBV19,NA,TRBJ1-5,CASSRGSGQPQHF,TGTGCCAGTAGTAGGGGCTCGGGTCAGCCCCAGCATTTT
TRBV27,NA,TRBJ1-4,CASSLQGRGHEKLFF,TGTGCCAGCAGTTTACAGGGCAGGGGACATGAAAAACTGTTTTTT
TRBV6-5,TRBD1,TRBJ1-2,CASSPTGLSYGYTF,TGTGCCAGCAGTCCGACAGGGTTATCCTATGGCTACACCTTC
TRBV4-3,NA,TRBJ2-1,CASSQGGIGHYNEQFF,TGCGCCAGCAGCCAAGGGGGTATCGGACATTACAATGAGCAGTTCTTC
TRBV4-2,NA,TRBJ2-1,CASSQGEATEQFF,TGTGCCAGCAGCCAAGGAGAAGCTACTGAGCAGTTCTTC
TRBV5-1,TRBD1,TRBJ2-7,CASSSAQGVSTHEQYF,TGCGCCAGCAGCTCGGCCCAGGGGGTGTCGACCCACGAGCAGTACTTC
TRBV28,NA,TRBJ1-1,CASSATGLGKNTEAFF,TGTGCCAGCAGCGCAACAGGGTTGGGGAAGAACACTGAAGCTTTCTTT
TRBV5-8,NA,TRBJ1-4,CASSLQVATNEKLFF,TGTGCCAGCAGCTTGCAGGTTGCAACTAATGAAAAACTGTTTTTT